This T cell receptor beta chain was sequenced for a study of CD8 T cells in ankylosing spondylitis. This clonotype was seen only a few times. As yet, its antigen is unknown. Quantitative 5'-RACE with molecular barcodes generated TCR beta libraries. TCRdb ran MiXCR on the 5' RACE reads and lists one entry per CDR3 protein. The sample records a few hundred thousand distinct CDR3 sequences, roughly 20% being singletons. Study observations and caveats: The authors reported significant enrichment of disease-linked clones in matched ankylosing spondylitis synovial fluid. Disease-linked clones were CD8+ and relatively rare in peripheral blood.

Trimming removed 10 bases from V and 5 bases from J, with 22 bases in between. Germline assignment: CDR1 MNHNS and CDR2 SASEGT. The CDR3 has 15 residues. The receptor comes from a male donor with ankylosing spondylitis or in good health (not recorded which). V and J are TRBV6-1 and TRBJ2-3, with D perhaps given as TRBD1 or TRBD2 (7 bases each). Sequencing was carried out using blood, either unsorted or a sorted T cell fraction (not recorded which). The DNA for the CDR3 is TGTGCCATCCGACTGGGGAGGGGGCAAGGAGATACGCAGTATTTT. Protein: CAIRLGRGQGDTQYF.